The 30 T cell receptor beta chains below come from one sample, sequenced in a study of CD8 T cells in ankylosing spondylitis. Each CDR3 protein is one row after TCRdb ran MiXCR on the 5' RACE reads. The sample lists about 150,000 distinct CDR3 sequences; roughly 11% were seen once. Sequencing was carried out using blood, either unsorted or a sorted T cell fraction (not recorded which). The receptor source for this set is a female donor with ankylosing spondylitis or in good health (not recorded which).

V is TRBV7-8 and J is TRBJ1-5, with D perhaps matching TRBD1 (6 bases). This CDR3 has 15 residues. The germline V and J ends were trimmed by 4 bases and 4 bases, with 14 bases remaining between them. CDR1 SGHVS and CDR2 FQNEAQ come from the germline V gene. DNA for the CDR3: TGTGCCAGCAGCTCTACCAGGGGCGCGAATCAGCCCCAGCATTTT. This codes for CASSSTRGANQPQHF.

At least ten counts were recorded for this clonotype. The J gene is TRBJ1-1, the V gene TRBV7-6; weak D call: TRBD1 (5 bases). Germline V gives CDR1 SGHVS, CDR2 FNYEAQ. Trimming took off 5 bases at V and 5 bases at J, with 18 bases between the two ends. The CDR3 contains 15 residues. Here the CDR3 reads CASSLFLGGGTEAFF. The CDR3 DNA sequence: TGTGCCAGCAGCCTTTTTCTCGGGGGTGGAACTGAAGCTTTCTTT.

In this sample, this clonotype turned up many times. The rearrangement joins TRBV5-1 to TRBJ2-3, with a possible D match to TRBD2 (6 bases). The CDR3 has 14 residues. Between the trimmed V and J ends, which lost 4 bases and 9 bases, there was a span of 18 bases. Germline-derived CDR1 and CDR2 are SGHRS and YFSETQ. The CDR3, as DNA: TGCGCCAGCAGCCCTGGGACTCCCAGGGAGACGCAGTATTTT. Its translation is CASSPGTPRETQYF. The full variable domain, in which reference TRBV5-1 and TRBJ2-3 provide the parts outside the CDR3, is KAGVTQTPRYLIKTRGQQVTLSCSPISGHRSVSWYQQTPGQGLQFLFEYFSETQRNKGNFPGRFSGRQFSNSRSEMNVSTLELGDSALYLCASSPGTPRETQYFGPGTRLTVL.

This clonotype was detected ten times or more. This sequence joins TRBV5-1 and TRBJ2-5; D remains ambiguous. V dropped 0 bases and J dropped 4 bases, with 13 bases sitting between them. The CDR3 is 15 amino acids. Germline CDR1 and CDR2: SGHRS and YFSETQ. CDR3 in amino acids: CASSLAGTQGETQYF. Here the CDR3 DNA reads TGCGCCAGCAGCTTGGCCGGCACCCAAGGAGAGACCCAGTACTTC.

This clonotype was seen a single time. A much larger clone differs from this one at a single base, so this may be a read error. The gene calls are TRBV5-1 and TRBJ2-5; a possible D gene is TRBD1 (5 bases). Trimming left V 5 bases short and J 2 bases short, with 13 bases between. The CDR3 covers 14 residues. CDR1 is SGHRS, CDR2 YFSETQ, per germline. The DNA of the CDR3 is TGCGCCAGCAGGTCCGAGACAGCACAAGAGACCCAGTACTTC. Protein sequence: CASRSETAQETQYF.

This clonotype has at least ten counts. The chain links TRBV5-1 to TRBJ1-4; D is undetermined. This CDR3 spans 14 amino acids. The germline V gene encodes CDR1 SGHRS and CDR2 YFSETQ. V gave up 5 bases and J gave up 6 bases, with 14 bases separating them. CDR3 DNA: TGCGCCAGCAGTCCCGAGGGTCTGGATGAAAAACTGTTTTTT. Residues: CASSPEGLDEKLFF.

This clonotype was detected many times. The chain is built from TRBV29-1 and TRBJ2-1, with 9 bases identical to TRBD2. Trimming took 4 bases from V and 4 from J; bases not matched to a gene: 2. CDR1 SQVTM and CDR2 ANQGSEA come from the germline V gene. CDR3 size: 13 residues. The CDR3 nucleotides are TGCAGCGTTGTGACTAGCGGTTACAATGAGCAGTTCTTC. Residues: CSVVTSGYNEQFF.

This clonotype was detected ten times or more. V and J are TRBV6-1 and TRBJ2-1; 11 nucleotides agree with TRBD2. Germline V gene lookup returns CDR1 MNHNS and CDR2 SASEGT. This CDR3 is built from 17 residues. Trimming took 8 bases from V and 4 from J; bases not matched to a gene: 13. CDR3 sequence: CASAPRLTSGAYNEQFF. The CDR3 DNA sequence: TGTGCCAGCGCCCCCCGGCTGACTAGCGGGGCATACAATGAGCAGTTCTTC.

Many counts were recorded for this clonotype. This chain connects TRBV6-2 or TRBV6-3 to TRBJ2-7; perhaps TRBD1 as D (6 bases). Per the germline V gene, CDR1 is MNHEY and CDR2 is SVGEGT. V lost 7 bases and J lost 3, with 19 bases in between. The CDR3 length is 15 residues. The DNA for the CDR3 is TGTGCCAGCATCCGCCAAACGGACAGCTTCTACGAGCAGTACTTC. Protein product: CASIRQTDSFYEQYF.

Concerning this clonotype itself: This could be a read error, since a much larger clone is one nucleotide away. The V and J genes are TRBV7-9 and TRBJ2-7; unclear D gene. Per germline, CDR1 SEHNR and CDR2 FQNEAQ (reference sequence). This CDR3 contains 13 residues. V was cut by 3 bases and J by 0 bases, with 6 bases left in between. In DNA form, the CDR3 reads TGTGCCAGCAGCTTCGACGGCTCCTACGAGCAGTACTTC. The encoded protein is CASSFDGSYEQYF.

At least ten counts were recorded for this clonotype. The chain combines TRBV20-1 with TRBJ2-1; 7 bases match TRBD2. The V and J ends lost 0 bases and 3 bases, in that order; junction bases with no gene match: 8. The CDR3 loop spans 16 amino acids. Per germline, CDR1 DFQATT and CDR2 SNEGSKA (reference sequence). The CDR3, as DNA: TGCAGTGCTAGAGATAGGAGCGGGGAGGGCTACAATGAGCAGTTCTTC. Protein sequence: CSARDRSGEGYNEQFF.

This clonotype was seen ten or more times. The CDR3 loop reads CASSAYEETQYF. The CDR3 DNA is TGCGCCAGCAGCGCCTATGAGGAGACCCAGTACTTC. The chain combines TRBV5-1 with TRBJ2-5; D remains ambiguous. V gave up 4 bases and J gave up 5 bases, with 9 bases separating them. Germline-derived CDR1 and CDR2 are SGHRS and YFSETQ. The CDR3 consists of 12 residues.

Remarks on this clonotype: Being one base from a much bigger clone, this may be a read error. J is TRBJ2-3 and V is TRBV19; D call uncertain. Germline CDR1 reads LNHDA; CDR2 reads SQIVND (reference sequence). The V end lost 4 bases, the J end lost 4 bases, and 12 bases lay between the germline ends. The length of the CDR3 is 14 residues. Here the CDR3 DNA reads TGTGCCAGTAGTAAGGGCCAATCCGCAGATACGCAGTATTTT. Its translation is CASSKGQSADTQYF.

This clonotype was detected ten times or more. The rearrangement joins TRBV4-1 to TRBJ2-5, with D perhaps assigned TRBD1 or TRBD2 (5 bases each). Germline lookup yields CDR1 MGHRA and CDR2 YSYEKL. Trimming removed 0 bases at V and 3 bases at J, with 11 bases between. There are 15 residues in the CDR3. In nucleotides, the CDR3 is TGCGCCAGCAGCCAAGATTCTGGGGGTGAAGAGACCCAGTACTTC. This sequence encodes CASSQDSGGEETQYF.

On this clonotype itself: The conserved final phenylalanine or tryptophan is absent from the CDR3, which likely points to a read error. This rearrangement joins TRBV9 to TRBJ1-6; a possible D gene is TRBD1 (5 bases). The CDR3 has 14 amino acids. The V end was cut by 3 bases, the J end by 4 bases, with 8 bases between. Germline values: CDR1 SGDLS, CDR2 YYNGEE. The CDR3 here is CASSGQTYNSPLHL. The DNA for the CDR3 is TGTGCCAGCAGCGGACAGACTTATAATTCACCCCTCCACCTT.

This clonotype was seen repeatedly, ten times or more. The chain employs TRBV20-1 and TRBJ2-2; D might be TRBD1 or TRBD2, each matching 5 bases. Trimming left V 6 bases short and J 0 bases short, with 20 bases between. Germline V CDR1 and CDR2: DFQATT, SNEGSKA (reference sequence). This CDR3 region has 17 residues. The CDR3: CSARSGTEPSNTGELFF. The CDR3 DNA reads as TGCAGTGCCAGATCCGGGACGGAGCCTTCGAACACCGGGGAGCTGTTTTTT.

This clonotype was picked up many times. The rearrangement joins TRBV11-2 to TRBJ2-5, with D perhaps TRBD1 or TRBD2 (5 bases each). Per germline, CDR1 SGHAT and CDR2 FQNNGV. The V and J ends lost 6 bases and 3 bases respectively, with 14 bases between them. The CDR3 runs 14 residues. CDR3: CASSSWDEKETQYF. CDR3 DNA: TGTGCCAGCAGTTCTTGGGACGAGAAAGAGACCCAGTACTTC.

This clonotype has at least ten counts. The chain uses TRBV28 and TRBJ2-3; TRBD2 matches at 8 bases. This CDR3 comprises 15 residues. The germline CDR1 and CDR2 sequences are MDHEN and SYDVKM. Germline trimming cut 4 bases from V and 4 bases from J; bases unmatched to any gene: 7. DNA for the CDR3: TGTGCCAGCAGTTGGGGGCTAGCGGGCTCAGATACGCAGTATTTT. Protein: CASSWGLAGSDTQYF.

The rearrangement joins TRBV7-9 to TRBJ1-6, with D uncertain. Trimming took 5 bases from V and 13 from J, leaving 15 bases between them. The CDR3 runs to 13 residues. Germline V gene data show CDR1 as SEHNR and CDR2 as FQNEAQ (reference sequence). CDR3 nucleotide sequence: TGTGCCAGCAGCCTAGGCGGCTCCTCGCCCCTCCACTTT. It codes for CASSLGGSSPLHF.

Ten or more counts support this clonotype. The rearrangement joins TRBV5-1 to TRBJ1-1; a possible D gene is TRBD1 (5 bases). The CDR3 loop spans 14 amino acids. V was clipped by 2 bases and J by 0 bases, with 8 bases between them. CDR1 is SGHRS and CDR2 is YFSETQ in the germline V gene. The CDR3 reads CASSLGEVNTEAFF. DNA of the CDR3: TGCGCCAGCAGCTTAGGGGAGGTGAACACTGAAGCTTTCTTT. The full variable domain, its missing parts supplied by reference TRBV5-1 and TRBJ1-1, is KAGVTQTPRYLIKTRGQQVTLSCSPISGHRSVSWYQQTPGQGLQFLFEYFSETQRNKGNFPGRFSGRQFSNSRSEMNVSTLELGDSALYLCASSLGEVNTEAFFGQGTRLTVV.

Ten or more counts support this clonotype. The CDR3 is CASSLQGPANTGELFF. CDR3 sequence (DNA): TGTGCCAGCAGCCTACAGGGGCCAGCGAACACCGGGGAGCTGTTTTTT. The chain links TRBV7-2 to TRBJ2-2, with TRBD1 matching 7 bases. Trimming cost V 5 bases and J 0 bases; bases outside gene matches: 6. Germline V gene lookup returns CDR1 SGHTA and CDR2 FQGNSA. The CDR3 is 16 amino acids.

In this sample, this clonotype turned up many times. V usage is TRBV20-1 and J usage is TRBJ2-1; D not certain. The V gene lost 3 bases and the J gene lost 7 bases, with 22 bases spanning the gap. This CDR3 region has 16 residues. CDR1 and CDR2 from the germline V gene are DFQATT and SNEGSKA (reference sequence). Here the CDR3 reads CSASGISGRVLNEQFF. In DNA, the CDR3 is TGCAGTGCTAGCGGCATCTCAGGAAGAGTTTTGAATGAGCAGTTCTTC.

In this sample, this clonotype turned up many times. The gene calls are TRBV28 and TRBJ1-2; the D gene is possibly TRBD1 (5 bases). The germline V and J ends were trimmed by 7 bases and 2 bases, with 17 bases remaining between them. This CDR3 is 15 amino acids long. Germline-derived CDR1 and CDR2 are MDHEN and SYDVKM. The CDR3, as DNA: TGTGCCAGCAATACCCCCCGGGACGGCAACTATGGCTACACCTTC. Translating it yields CASNTPRDGNYGYTF.

Ten or more counts support this clonotype. One end of the junction varies from germline; a read error may be responsible. This sequence joins TRBV5-1 and TRBJ1-2; no reliable D call. This CDR3 contains 15 residues. Germline lookup yields CDR1 SGHRS and CDR2 YFSETQ. CDR3 loop: CASSLASTGSDGYTF. The CDR3 bases are TGCGCCAGCAGTTTGGCCTCGACGGGCTCGGATGGCTACACCTTC.

This clonotype was counted many times. In DNA, the CDR3 is TGTGCCAGCAGTCAAGAGGCGACTTACAATGAGCAGTTCTTC. Its translation is CASSQEATYNEQFF. The V call is TRBV11-2, the J call TRBJ2-1; D is ambiguous. The CDR3 extends over 14 amino acids. Germline lookup yields CDR1 SGHAT and CDR2 FQNNGV. Trimming pared 6 bases from V and 4 bases from J, leaving 13 bases between.

About this clonotype itself: A much larger clone lies one base from this, so it may be a read error. J is TRBJ2-3 and V is TRBV15; D not resolved. Germline CDR1 reads LNHNV; CDR2 reads YYDKDF (reference sequence). The CDR3 has 14 residues. The CDR3 here is CATSGDLATDTQYF. As DNA, the CDR3 is TGTGCCACCAGCGGAGATTTGGCCACAGATACGCAGTATTTT.

The sample holds many counts of this clonotype. V and J are TRBV5-1 and TRBJ2-3; no clear D. V was cut by 0 bases and J by 5 bases, with 10 bases left in between. CDR3 size: 14 residues. CDR1 and CDR2 from the germline V gene are SGHRS and YFSETQ. CDR3 sequence (DNA): TGCGCCAGCAGCTTGGGGGGAATTGGAGATACGCAGTATTTT. As protein: CASSLGGIGDTQYF.

This clonotype showed up many times. The chain employs TRBV18 and TRBJ2-7; D is perhaps TRBD1 (6 bases). The CDR3 is 15 residues long. Germline V gives CDR1 KGHSH, CDR2 LQKENI. Trimming pared 3 bases from V and 2 bases from J, leaving 14 bases between. CDR3 DNA: TGTGCCAGCTCACCCTCTAGCAGGGGCCCCTACGAGCAGTACTTC. Protein product: CASSPSSRGPYEQYF. Using reference TRBV18 and TRBJ2-7 for the parts outside the CDR3, the full variable domain is NAGVMQNPRHLVRRRGQEARLRCSPMKGHSHVYWYRQLPEEGLKFMVYLQKENIIDESGMPKERFSAEFPKEGPSILRIQQVVRGDSAAYFCASSPSSRGPYEQYFGPGTRLTVT.

This clonotype was seen ten or more times. V and J are TRBV19 and TRBJ2-2; no definite D call. This CDR3 comprises 14 residues. CDR1 LNHDA and CDR2 SQIVND come from the germline V gene (reference sequence). V shed 8 bases and J shed 6 bases, with 16 bases lying between them. The CDR3 protein is CASSPLGGAGELFF. In DNA form, the CDR3 reads TGTGCCAGTTCCCCACTTGGTGGCGCCGGGGAGCTGTTTTTT.

This clonotype came up many times. This rearrangement joins TRBV6-1 to TRBJ1-2; D unresolved. The germline V gene has CDR1 MNHNS and CDR2 SASEGT. The CDR3 covers 12 residues. V was clipped by 3 bases and J by 3 bases, with 5 bases between them. This CDR3 reads CASSDGYYGYTF. CDR3 nucleotide sequence: TGTGCCAGCAGTGACGGGTACTATGGCTACACCTTC.